The rows below give T cell receptor beta chains drawn from one sample of a study of T-cell reconstitution after alpha-beta-depleted transplantation in children. TCRdb re-derived calls from the PCR reads in MiXCR, one entry per CDR3 protein. Of about 500,000 distinct CDR3 sequences listed, around a third were seen once; the top ten hold under 3%. The material was PBMCs from the stem cell graft donor, obtained from the stem cell graft. The receptor source for this set is a human donor who donated a stem cell graft to a child with aplastic anemia. The CDR3 runs from the conserved cysteine through the conserved F or W. A D gene is named only where the DNA matches it firmly. Where a row states a size, it is once, few, many or the class of an expanded clone; other rows omit it.

TGTGCCAGCAGTCCCTGGGAGACCCCCACTTACAACAATGAGCAGTTCTTC,CASSPWETPTYNNEQFF,.,TRBV6-1,TRBJ2-1,.
TGCAGTGCTAGGGAGTGGACCGCCCAACGCAATCAGCCCCAGCATTTT,CSAREWTAQRNQPQHF,few,TRBV20-1,TRBJ1-5,.
TGTGCCAGCAGTTCCAAAGGTTGGTTTGGAAACACCATATATTTT,CASSSKGWFGNTIYF,few,TRBV12-3/TRBV12-4,TRBJ1-3,.
TGCAGTGCATTTAGGGCGGACTCCTACGAGCAGTACTTC,CSAFRADSYEQYF,.,TRBV20-1,TRBJ2-7,.
TGTGCCATCAGTGACGAAGCCTATGGCTACACCTTC,CAISDEAYGYTF,many,TRBV10-3,TRBJ1-2,.
TGTGCCAGCAGTCGATCGACAGGTTTCCTCGCTGAAGCTTTCTTT,CASSRSTGFLAEAFF,few,TRBV12-3/TRBV12-4,TRBJ1-1,.
TGTGCCAGCAGTCCGGCGACAGGGGTGGATCAGCCCCAGCATTTT,CASSPATGVDQPQHF,.,TRBV27,TRBJ1-5,TRBD1
TGCGCCAGCAGTCCGGGACAAGGGCAAAACTACACCTTC,CASSPGQGQNYTF,.,TRBV5-1,TRBJ1-2,.
TGTGCCAGCAGTTTAGTCGGTACAGTCATGAACACCGGGGAGCTGTTTTTT,CASSLVGTVMNTGELFF,.,TRBV12-3/TRBV12-4,TRBJ2-2,.
TGTGCCAGCTCACCATCGCAGGGTTCGAGCTCCTACAATGAGCAGTTCTTC,CASSPSQGSSSYNEQFF,.,TRBV18,TRBJ2-1,.
TGCAGCGTTGCTCGCGGGAGCCTAGACGAGCAGTACTTC,CSVARGSLDEQYF,few,TRBV29-1,TRBJ2-7,TRBD2
TGTGCCGGGCAGACCGGAGAGAATGAGCAGTTCTTC,CAGQTGENEQFF,.,TRBV11-2,TRBJ2-1,.
TGCAGTGCTTCCGGATCGAACACTGAAGCTTTCTTT,CSASGSNTEAFF,.,TRBV20-1,TRBJ1-1,.
TGTGCCGGGGGGACTAGCCCTAACACCGGGGAGCTGTTTTTT,CAGGTSPNTGELFF,.,TRBV6-1,TRBJ2-2,TRBD2
TGTGCCAGCAGTTTACTACTCCAGGGGGTTGAAGCTTTCTTT,CASSLLLQGVEAFF,once,TRBV28,TRBJ1-1,TRBD1
TGTGCCACCAGCAGAGACCGGGGCGGGAGGCAGCCCCAGCATTTT,CATSRDRGGRQPQHF,few,TRBV15,TRBJ1-5,.
TGTGCCAGTAGTACTGCACAGGGACTGGGCAATCAGCCCCAGCATTTT,CASSTAQGLGNQPQHF,.,TRBV19,TRBJ1-5,.
TGTGCCAGCTCCTACGCGATCTTCGGGGGCGGGGAGCTGTTTTTT,CASSYAIFGGGELFF,few,TRBV6-1,TRBJ2-2,.
TGTGCCAGCAGCCAAACTTTGGGACTAGCGGGATATGAGCAGTTCTTC,CASSQTLGLAGYEQFF,.,TRBV14,TRBJ2-1,TRBD2
TGCAGTGCTAGAGATGGGGACCTGGCCTATGGCTACACCTTC,CSARDGDLAYGYTF,few,TRBV20-1,TRBJ1-2,.
TGCGCCAGCAGTTCCCAGGTTACTAGCACAGATACGCAGTATTTT,CASSSQVTSTDTQYF,.,TRBV5-1,TRBJ2-3,.
TGTGCCAGCAGTTTCCCCTCGGGGGGACAGGGAAGGGGCTCCTACAATGAGCAGTTCTTC,CASSFPSGGQGRGSYNEQFF,.,TRBV28,TRBJ2-1,TRBD1
TGTGCCACTCTAGCGTCCCGCTCCTACAATGAGCAGTTCTTC,CATLASRSYNEQFF,few,TRBV12-3/TRBV12-4,TRBJ2-1,.